The 7 T cell receptor beta chains reported below all come from one sample, sequenced in a study of CD8 T cells in Susac syndrome. It was with random hexamers that 0.5 to 1 ug RNA was reverse transcribed. MiXCR was run by TCRdb on the immunoSEQ multiplex PCR reads, yielding one entry per CDR3 protein. The sample has 120,000 or so distinct CDR3 sequences; 94% are singletons. Sequenced: CD4+ T cells from PBMCs. Receptor source: a human donor with multiple sclerosis.

In its sample, this clonotype was seen once. This chain joins TRBV3-1 and TRBJ2-2, with D perhaps matching TRBD2 (7 bases). CDR1 is LGHDT, CDR2 YNNKEL, per germline (reference sequence). Trimming cost V 6 bases and J 1 base, with 15 bases left between them. The CDR3 loop spans 16 amino acids. This CDR3 is CASSTAGARNTGELFF. CDR3 bases: TGTGCCAGCAGTACCGCGGGGGCGAGGAACACCGGGGAGCTGTTTTTT.

The rearrangement links TRBV7-2 to TRBJ2-7, with 8 bases aligning to TRBD2. The J segment lost 0 bases and the V segment lost 4 bases, leaving 2 bases of the junction unmatched. Per the germline V gene, CDR1 is SGHTA and CDR2 is FQGNSA. The CDR3 length is 14 residues. CDR3 nucleotide sequence: TGTGCCAGCAGCTCGACTAGCGACTCCTACGAGCAGTACTTC. Protein sequence: CASSSTSDSYEQYF.

V usage is TRBV13 and J usage is TRBJ2-5; no clear D gene. V was cut by 8 bases and J by 10 bases, with 23 bases left in between. The CDR3 loop spans 14 amino acids. From germline, CDR1 is PRHDT and CDR2 FYEKMQ (reference sequence). Here the CDR3 reads CASRATRGSADQYF. CDR3 nucleotide sequence: TGTGCCAGCCGCGCAACCCGCGGTTCGGCGGACCAGTACTTC.

The rearrangement uses TRBV25-1 and TRBJ2-2; no clear D. V lost 0 bases and J 2 bases, leaving 1 base between the germline ends. The germline CDR1 and CDR2 sequences are MGHDK and SYGVNS. This CDR3 region has 13 residues. Written as DNA, the CDR3 is TGTGCCAGCAGTGAATACAACACCGGGGAGCTGTTTTTT. Protein sequence: CASSEYNTGELFF.

The chain recombines TRBV18 with TRBJ2-7; either TRBD1 or TRBD2 may supply D (5 bases each). Per the germline V gene, CDR1 is KGHSH and CDR2 is LQKENI. The CDR3 length is 17 residues. The germline V and J ends were trimmed by 0 bases and 5 bases, with 20 bases remaining between them. The CDR3 coding sequence is TGTGCCAGCTCACCACCTATATCAGGGACGCAGCCCAACGAGCAGTACTTC. This translates into CASSPPISGTQPNEQYF. Drawing the rest from reference TRBV18 and TRBJ2-7, the complete variable domain is NAGVMQNPRHLVRRRGQEARLRCSPMKGHSHVYWYRQLPEEGLKFMVYLQKENIIDESGMPKERFSAEFPKEGPSILRIQQVVRGDSAAYFCASSPPISGTQPNEQYFGPGTRLTVT.

This rearrangement joins TRBV6-2 or TRBV6-3 to TRBJ1-1; TRBD1 agrees at 8 bases. Germline assignment: CDR1 MNHEY and CDR2 SVGEGT. Losses at the gene ends were 6 bases for V and 6 bases for J; bases not matched to a gene: 9. CDR3 length: 14 residues. The CDR3 region is CASSYQTGAPEAFF. The DNA for the CDR3 is TGTGCCAGCAGCTACCAGACAGGGGCCCCTGAAGCTTTCTTT.

Only one count was recorded for this clonotype. As DNA, the CDR3 is TGTGCCAGCAGTCCAACTAGAGTCGGGGAGCTGTTTTTT. Translated: CASSPTRVGELFF. J is TRBJ2-2 and V is TRBV27; D is possibly TRBD2 (5 bases). Germline V gene sequence: CDR1 MNHEY, CDR2 SMNVEV (reference sequence). This CDR3 comprises 13 residues. Trimming cost V 5 bases and J 7 bases, with 11 bases left between them.